This T cell receptor (beta chain) was identified during a study of T-cell reconstitution after alpha-beta-depleted transplantation in children. Whole-study results and caveats: Surviving thymic progenitors and recipient T cells were the source of high TCRbeta diversity at day 60 in some patients. Counts and diversity of T cells one year after transplant came mostly from newly produced T cells.

Construction of the TCRbeta library involved unique molecular identifiers. MiXCR, run by TCRdb on the PCR reads, gives a single entry per CDR3 protein. In the table there are about 15,000 distinct CDR3 sequences, under 6.5% of which are singletons. This clonotype came up many times. Its antigen is currently unknown. J gave up 7 bases and V 0 bases, and 3 bases lay outside the gene matches. Germline V gene data show CDR1 as SGHTA and CDR2 as FQGNSA. The CDR3 consists of 15 residues. The source of this sequence is a boy aged 5-17 years with acute lymphoblastic leukemia, due to receive a stem cell transplant. The chain combines TRBV7-2 with TRBJ2-1, with TRBD2 identical over 10 bases. The input for sequencing was PBMCs, taken before TCRalphabeta/CD19-depleted stem cell transplant. The CDR3 DNA sequence: TGTGCCAGCAGCTTAGCGGGACTAGCGCGAAATGAGCAGTTCTTC. Amino acids: CASSLAGLARNEQFF.